The source of this T cell receptor beta chain is a study of OX40 agonist ivuxolimab in advanced cancers. Clones were sequenced by immunoSEQ multiplex PCR, and TCRdb holds only the in-frame ones, with some missing. The repertoire holds roughly 43,000 clones, with approximately 86% as singletons. The CDR3 covers 14 residues. Looked up from germline, CDR1 is GTSNPN and CDR2 is SVGIG (reference sequence). With V trimmed by 2 bases and J by 5 bases, 5 bases remained unmatched. This chain joins TRBV30 and TRBJ1-4, with TRBD1 matching over 7 bases. The sequenced sample was CD4+ or CD8+ T cells sorted from blood, obtained in a trial of the OX40 agonist ivuxolimab. The receptor's source is an adult with an advanced solid tumor such as melanoma, head and neck, liver or kidney cancer. The CDR3 region is CAWSYRTGNEKLFF. DNA for the CDR3: TGTGCCTGGAGTTACCGGACAGGAAATGAAAAACTGTTTTTT.